This entry features one TCR beta chain sequence. The data derive from a study of blood T cell repertoires in COVID-19. Assay: immunoSEQ multiplex PCR; the TCRdb copy retains only in-frame clones and omits some. The sample has some 150,000 clones, under 85% seen once. The CDR3 runs to 13 residues. V dropped 1 base and J dropped 4 bases, with 7 bases sitting between them. Germline CDR1 is SEHNR and CDR2 is FQNEAQ (reference sequence). This receptor was identified in a woman aged 18 to 35 who had been exposed to COVID-19. The chain links TRBV7-9 to TRBJ1-1; D call uncertain. The sample consisted of PBMCs or T cells enriched from blood (not recorded which). CDR3 sequence: CASSLGGITEAFF. The CDR3, as DNA: TGTGCCAGCAGCTTAGGAGGGATCACTGAAGCTTTCTTT.